Listed here are 12 T cell receptor beta chains from one sample, sequenced in a study of Graves' ophthalmopathy and Graves' hyperthyroidism. Amplification from RNA transcripts yielded the TCR beta CDR3 regions. The first-round RT-PCR employed HTBI primers together with the Qiagen OneStep RT-PCR kit. A multiplex PCR was then performed as the second round. TCRdb fed the multiplex PCR reads into MiXCR, producing one record per CDR3 protein. The table records a few hundred thousand distinct CDR3 sequences, less than 45% of them present only once. The source material was peripheral blood or thyroid tissue (not recorded which). Source of these receptors: an adult man with Graves' hyperthyroidism.

This clonotype was counted ten times or more. The chain employs TRBV5-1 and TRBJ1-5; no reliable D call. Trimming stripped 2 bases from V and 6 bases from J, with 9 bases between. Germline CDR1 SGHRS, CDR2 YFSETQ. The CDR3 has 13 amino acids. CDR3 amino acids: CASSLTPPQPQHF. CDR3 bases: TGCGCCAGCAGCTTAACTCCCCCTCAGCCCCAGCATTTT.

This chain links TRBV25-1 with TRBJ2-3; D remains ambiguous. Looked up from germline, CDR1 is MGHDK and CDR2 is SYGVNS. This CDR3 contains 12 residues. V shed 0 bases and J shed 4 bases, with 2 bases lying between them. The CDR3 region has the DNA TGTGCCAGCAGTGAATATTCAGATACGCAGTATTTT. The encoded protein is CASSEYSDTQYF.

The sample holds many counts of this clonotype. This chain connects TRBV19 to TRBJ1-1; unclear D gene. The CDR3 consists of 12 residues. Trimming removed 2 bases from V and 4 bases from J, with 5 bases in between. CDR1 LNHDA and CDR2 SQIVND come from the germline V gene (reference sequence). In DNA, the CDR3 is TGTGCCAGTAGTATAATTGGCACTGAAGCTTTCTTT. Protein product: CASSIIGTEAFF.

This chain links TRBV15 with TRBJ2-5, with D possibly matching TRBD1 (5 bases). Germline CDR1 LNHNV, CDR2 YYDKDF (reference sequence). The length of the CDR3 is 13 residues. The V gene lost 5 bases and the J gene lost 3 bases, with 10 bases spanning the gap. This chain's CDR3 is CATSLGAEETQYF. The CDR3 DNA reads TGTGCCACCAGCCTTGGGGCGGAAGAGACCCAGTACTTC.

The chain uses TRBV29-1 and TRBJ2-7, with 9 bases fitting TRBD1. CDR3 length equals 14 residues. After removal of 2 bases from V and 2 bases from J, the junction contained 4 bases not matched to a gene. The germline V gene encodes CDR1 SQVTM and CDR2 ANQGSEA. The CDR3 reads CSVERTGDPYEQYF. CDR3 bases: TGCAGCGTTGAAAGGACAGGGGACCCCTACGAGCAGTACTTC.

Ten or more counts support this clonotype. The V call is TRBV6-5, the J call TRBJ1-2, with 7 bases matching TRBD1. Germline values: CDR1 MNHEY, CDR2 SVGAGI. This CDR3 is 13 amino acids long. The V gene end was trimmed by 6 bases and the J gene end by 2 bases; junction bases not matched to a gene: 3. In DNA form, the CDR3 reads TGTGCCAGCAGACAGGGACAGAACTATGGCTACACCTTC. Amino acids: CASRQGQNYGYTF.

The V call is TRBV11-3, the J call TRBJ1-1; D may be TRBD1 (6 bases). V was cut by 6 bases and J by 10 bases, with 21 bases left in between. This CDR3 spans 14 amino acids. The germline CDR1 and CDR2 sequences are SGHNT and YENEEA. CDR3 protein: CASSPPGREGGAFF. The CDR3, as DNA: TGTGCCAGCAGTCCCCCCGGCAGGGAAGGGGGAGCTTTCTTT.

The V gene is TRBV19, the J gene TRBJ2-3; 12 nucleotides line up with TRBD2. CDR3 length: 15 residues. CDR1 and CDR2 (germline): LNHDA, SQIVND (reference sequence). The J segment lost 5 bases and the V segment lost 4 bases, leaving 4 bases of the junction unmatched. In DNA form, the CDR3 reads TGTGCCAGTAGTACACTAGCGGGAGGTGAAGATACGCAGTATTTT. Translation gives CASSTLAGGEDTQYF.

The chain carries TRBV29-1 and TRBJ1-6; no reliable D call. Germline-derived CDR1 and CDR2 are SQVTM and ANQGSEA. The CDR3 loop spans 14 amino acids. V lost 1 base and J 7 bases, leaving 11 bases between the germline ends. CDR3 nucleotides: TGCAGCGTTGAAGGGGAGCAGCGCAATTCACCCCTCCACTTT. Its translation is CSVEGEQRNSPLHF.

Concerning this clonotype itself: A single base separates this from a much larger clone, so it may be a read error. The V and J genes are TRBV5-1 and TRBJ2-7, with D perhaps matching TRBD2 (6 bases). Germline V CDR1 and CDR2: SGHRS, YFSETQ. This CDR3 region has 14 residues. The V and J ends lost 0 bases and 2 bases respectively, with 9 bases between them. CDR3 nucleotides: TGCGCCAGCAGCTTGGTGGGGGAGGCCTACGAGCAGTACTTC. Translated, it gives CASSLVGEAYEQYF.

This clonotype was counted only a few times. V and J are TRBV30 and TRBJ1-2; 8 bases align to TRBD1. The CDR3 has 13 residues. CDR1 and CDR2 (germline): GTSNPN, SVGIG (reference sequence). The junction had 6 bases not matched to a gene; V was cut back by 3 bases and J by 6 bases. CDR3: CAWSRGRMDGYTF. CDR3 in DNA: TGTGCCTGGAGCAGGGGGCGCATGGATGGCTACACCTTC.

A note on this clonotype: A much more abundant neighbour one base away suggests this may be a read error. V gene TRBV10-3 combines with J gene TRBJ1-1, with D maybe TRBD1 (5 bases). The CDR3 sequence is 14 residues long. The germline gives CDR1 ENHRY, CDR2 SYGVKD. V lost 2 bases, J lost 6 bases, and 13 bases lay in between. DNA for the CDR3: TGTGCCATCAGTGAGCCGAGGAGGGGCGCTGAAGCTTTCTTT. Amino acids: CAISEPRRGAEAFF.